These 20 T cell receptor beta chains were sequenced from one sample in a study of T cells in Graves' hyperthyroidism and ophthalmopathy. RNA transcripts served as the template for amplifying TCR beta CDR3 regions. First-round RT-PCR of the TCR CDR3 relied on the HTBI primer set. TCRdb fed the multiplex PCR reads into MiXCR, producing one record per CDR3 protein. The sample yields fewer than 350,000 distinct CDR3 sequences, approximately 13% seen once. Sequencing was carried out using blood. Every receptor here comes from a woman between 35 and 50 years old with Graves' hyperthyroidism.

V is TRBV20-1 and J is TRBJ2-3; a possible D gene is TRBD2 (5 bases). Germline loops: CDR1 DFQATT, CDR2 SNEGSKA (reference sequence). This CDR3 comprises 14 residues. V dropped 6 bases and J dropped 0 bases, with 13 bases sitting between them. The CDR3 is CSAADFISTDTQYF. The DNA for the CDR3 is TGCAGTGCCGCGGACTTCATCAGCACAGATACGCAGTATTTT.

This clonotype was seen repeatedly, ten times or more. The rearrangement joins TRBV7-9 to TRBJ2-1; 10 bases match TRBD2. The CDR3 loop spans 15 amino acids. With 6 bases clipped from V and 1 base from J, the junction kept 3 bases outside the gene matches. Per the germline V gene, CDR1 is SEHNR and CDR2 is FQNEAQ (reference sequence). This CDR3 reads CASRASGSSYNEQFF. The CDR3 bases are TGTGCCAGCAGGGCTAGCGGGAGTTCCTACAATGAGCAGTTCTTC.

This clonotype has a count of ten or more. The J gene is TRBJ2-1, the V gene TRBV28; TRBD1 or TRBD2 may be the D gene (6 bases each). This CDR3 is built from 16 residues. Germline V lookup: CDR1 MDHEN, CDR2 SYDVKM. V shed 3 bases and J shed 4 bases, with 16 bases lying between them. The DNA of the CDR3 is TGTGCCAGCAGTTTTTATAAGCAGGGGACTTACAATGAGCAGTTCTTC. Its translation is CASSFYKQGTYNEQFF.

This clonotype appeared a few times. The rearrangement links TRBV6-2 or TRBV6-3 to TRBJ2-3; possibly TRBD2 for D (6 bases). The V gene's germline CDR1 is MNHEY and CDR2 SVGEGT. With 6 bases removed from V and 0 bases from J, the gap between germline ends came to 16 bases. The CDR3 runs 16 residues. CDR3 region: CASSVVGGISTDTQYF. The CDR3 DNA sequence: TGTGCCAGCAGCGTCGTCGGAGGGATCAGCACAGATACGCAGTATTTT.

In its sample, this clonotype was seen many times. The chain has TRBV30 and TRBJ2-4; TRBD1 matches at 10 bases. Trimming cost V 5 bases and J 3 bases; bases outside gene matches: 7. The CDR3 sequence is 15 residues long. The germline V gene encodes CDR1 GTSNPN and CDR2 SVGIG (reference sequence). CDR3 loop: CAWGSGTGVKNIQYF. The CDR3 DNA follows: TGTGCCTGGGGCTCCGGGACAGGGGTCAAAAACATTCAGTACTTC. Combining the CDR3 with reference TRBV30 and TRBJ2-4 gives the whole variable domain SQTIHQWPATLVQPVGSPLSLECTVEGTSNPNLYWYRQAAGRGLQLLFYSVGIGQISSEVPQNLSASRPQDRQFILSSKKLLLSDSGFYLCAWGSGTGVKNIQYFGAGTRLSVL.

The CDR3 nucleotides are TGCAGTGCTCTACTACAGGGGTTCGAGCAGTACTTC. Protein product: CSALLQGFEQYF. The V gene is TRBV20-1, the J gene TRBJ2-7; 7 bases are a match to TRBD1. The CDR3 has 12 residues. V lost 5 bases to trimming and J lost 6 bases; unmatched junction nucleotides: 7. The germline gives CDR1 DFQATT, CDR2 SNEGSKA (reference sequence).

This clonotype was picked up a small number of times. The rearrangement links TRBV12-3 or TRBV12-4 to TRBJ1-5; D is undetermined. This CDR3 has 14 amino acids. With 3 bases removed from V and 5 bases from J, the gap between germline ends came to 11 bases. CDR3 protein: CASSLSGPHQPQHF. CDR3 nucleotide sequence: TGTGCCAGCAGTTTGAGTGGGCCCCATCAGCCCCAGCATTTT.

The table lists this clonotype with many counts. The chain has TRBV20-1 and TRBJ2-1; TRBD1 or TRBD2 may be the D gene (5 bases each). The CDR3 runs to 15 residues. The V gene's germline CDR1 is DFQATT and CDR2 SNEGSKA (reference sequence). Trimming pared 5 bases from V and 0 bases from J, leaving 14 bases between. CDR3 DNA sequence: TGCAGTGCTGAGGGGTGGAAGAGCTCCTACAATGAGCAGTTCTTC. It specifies CSAEGWKSSYNEQFF.

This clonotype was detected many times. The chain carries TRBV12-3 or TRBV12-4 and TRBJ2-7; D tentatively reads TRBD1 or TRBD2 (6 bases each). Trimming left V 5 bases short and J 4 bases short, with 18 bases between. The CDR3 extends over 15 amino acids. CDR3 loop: CASSTGTPGLYEQYF. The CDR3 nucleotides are TGTGCCAGCAGTACCGGGACACCGGGACTTTACGAGCAGTACTTC.

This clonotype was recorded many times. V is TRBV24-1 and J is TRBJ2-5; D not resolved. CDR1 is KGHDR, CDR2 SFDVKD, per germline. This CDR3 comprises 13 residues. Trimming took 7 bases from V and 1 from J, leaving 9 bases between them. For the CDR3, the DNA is TGTGCCACCAGCCACGGCAGCCAAGAGACCCAGTACTTC. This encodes CATSHGSQETQYF.

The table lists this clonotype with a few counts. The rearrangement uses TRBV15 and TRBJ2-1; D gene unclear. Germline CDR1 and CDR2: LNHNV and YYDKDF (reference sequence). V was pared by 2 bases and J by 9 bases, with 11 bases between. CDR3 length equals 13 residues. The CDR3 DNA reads TGTGCCACCAGCAGACCCCAGGCGAGTGAGCAGTTCTTC. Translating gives CATSRPQASEQFF.

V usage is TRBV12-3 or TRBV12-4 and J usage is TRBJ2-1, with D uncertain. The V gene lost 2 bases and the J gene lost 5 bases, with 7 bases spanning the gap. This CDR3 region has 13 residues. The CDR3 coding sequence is TGTGCCAGCAGTTTAACTTACAACAATGAGCAGTTCTTC. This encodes CASSLTYNNEQFF.

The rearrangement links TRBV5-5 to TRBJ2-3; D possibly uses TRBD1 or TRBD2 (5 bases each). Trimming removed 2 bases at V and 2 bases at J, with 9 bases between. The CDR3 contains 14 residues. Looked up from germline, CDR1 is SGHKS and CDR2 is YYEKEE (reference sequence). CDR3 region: CASSFSGPTDTQYF. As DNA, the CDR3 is TGTGCCAGCAGCTTCTCGGGACCCACAGATACGCAGTATTTT.

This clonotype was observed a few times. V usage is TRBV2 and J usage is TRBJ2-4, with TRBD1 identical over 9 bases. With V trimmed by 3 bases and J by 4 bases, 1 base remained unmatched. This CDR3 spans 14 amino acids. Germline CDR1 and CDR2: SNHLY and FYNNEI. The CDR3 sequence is CASSEGQGKNIQYF. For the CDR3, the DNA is TGTGCCAGCAGTGAGGGACAGGGTAAAAACATTCAGTACTTC.

The DNA of the CDR3 is TGTGCCAGTAGTATCCCGGGACAGGGGCATTCACCCCTCCACTTT. Amino acids: CASSIPGQGHSPLHF. The chain carries TRBV19 and TRBJ1-6; TRBD1 aligns across 10 bases. The CDR3 sequence is 15 residues long. The junction had 4 bases not matched to a gene; V was cut back by 3 bases and J by 8 bases. Looked up from germline, CDR1 is LNHDA and CDR2 is SQIVND (reference sequence). Looking up the rest from reference TRBV19 and TRBJ1-6 gives the full variable domain: DGGITQSPKYLFRKEGQNVTLSCEQNLNHDAMYWYRQDPGQGLRLIYYSQIVNDFQKGDIAEGYSVSREKKESFPLTVTSAQKNPTAFYLCASSIPGQGHSPLHFGNGTRLTVT.

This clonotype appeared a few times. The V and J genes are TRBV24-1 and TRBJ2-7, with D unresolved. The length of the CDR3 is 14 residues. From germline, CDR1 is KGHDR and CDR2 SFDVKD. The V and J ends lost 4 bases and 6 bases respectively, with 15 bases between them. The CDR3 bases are TGTGCCACCAGTGAATCCAGTCAAGAAGGCGAGCAGTACTTC. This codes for CATSESSQEGEQYF.

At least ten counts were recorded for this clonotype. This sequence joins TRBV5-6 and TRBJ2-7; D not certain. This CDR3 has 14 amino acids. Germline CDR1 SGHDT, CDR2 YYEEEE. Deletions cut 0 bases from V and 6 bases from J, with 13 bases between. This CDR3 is CASSLGLDSREQYF. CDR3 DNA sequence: TGTGCCAGCAGCTTGGGGCTAGATTCTCGCGAGCAGTACTTC.

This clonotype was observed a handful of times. The CDR3 loop is CASSSPPFTHSYNEQFF. The CDR3 DNA reads as TGTGCCAGCAGTTCTCCCCCCTTCACCCACTCCTACAATGAGCAGTTCTTC. V usage is TRBV12-3 or TRBV12-4 and J usage is TRBJ2-1; D is unclear. The germline V and J ends were trimmed by 4 bases and 0 bases, with 16 bases remaining between them. The CDR3 has 17 residues.

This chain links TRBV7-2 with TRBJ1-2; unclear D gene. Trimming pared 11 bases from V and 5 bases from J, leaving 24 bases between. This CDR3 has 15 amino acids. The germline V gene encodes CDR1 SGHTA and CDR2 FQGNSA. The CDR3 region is CARTLDGKRRYGYTF. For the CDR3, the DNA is TGTGCCCGCACCTTAGATGGCAAAAGGAGATATGGCTACACCTTC.

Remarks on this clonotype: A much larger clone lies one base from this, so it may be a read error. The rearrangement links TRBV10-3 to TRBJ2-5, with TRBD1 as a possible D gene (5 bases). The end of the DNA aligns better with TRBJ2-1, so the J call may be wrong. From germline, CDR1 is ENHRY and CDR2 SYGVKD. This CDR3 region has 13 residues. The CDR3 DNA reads TGTGCCATCAGCGACAGAAACCAAGAGACCCAGTTCTTC. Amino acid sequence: CAISDRNQETQFF.